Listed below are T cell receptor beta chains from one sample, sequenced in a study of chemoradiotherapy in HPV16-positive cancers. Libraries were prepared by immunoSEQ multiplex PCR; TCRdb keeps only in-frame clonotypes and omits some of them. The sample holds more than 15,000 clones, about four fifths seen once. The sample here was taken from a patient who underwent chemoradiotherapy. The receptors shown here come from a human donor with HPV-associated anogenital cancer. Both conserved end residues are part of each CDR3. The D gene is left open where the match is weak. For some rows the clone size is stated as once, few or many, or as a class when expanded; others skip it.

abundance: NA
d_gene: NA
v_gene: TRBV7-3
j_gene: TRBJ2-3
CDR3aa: CASSLRLNADTQYF
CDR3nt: TGTGCCAGCAGCTTAAGGTTAAACGCAGATACGCAGTATTTT

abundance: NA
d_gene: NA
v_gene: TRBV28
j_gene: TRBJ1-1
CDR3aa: CASSGYTEAFF
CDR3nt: TGTGCCAGCAGTGGGTACACTGAAGCTTTCTTT

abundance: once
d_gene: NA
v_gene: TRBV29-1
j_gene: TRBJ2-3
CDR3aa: CSVEGLTDTQYF
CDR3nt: TGCAGCGTGGAAGGACTAACAGATACGCAGTATTTT

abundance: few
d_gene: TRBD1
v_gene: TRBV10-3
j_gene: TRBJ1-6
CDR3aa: CAISPGTGGPLALHF
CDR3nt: TGTGCCATCAGCCCCGGGACAGGGGGCCCTTTGGCCCTCCACTTT

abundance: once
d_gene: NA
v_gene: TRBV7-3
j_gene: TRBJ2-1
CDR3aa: CASSDRQAQNNEQFF
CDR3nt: TGTGCCAGCAGCGATCGACAGGCGCAAAACAATGAGCAGTTCTTC

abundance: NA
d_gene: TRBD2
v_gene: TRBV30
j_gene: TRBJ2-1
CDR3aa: CAWSRGSGGSSYNEQFF
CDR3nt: TGTGCCTGGAGTAGGGGTAGCGGGGGGAGCTCCTACAATGAGCAGTTCTTC

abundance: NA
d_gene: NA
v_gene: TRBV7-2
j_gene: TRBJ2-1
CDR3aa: CASSPGNEQFF
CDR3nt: TGTGCCAGCAGCCCAGGCAATGAGCAGTTCTTC

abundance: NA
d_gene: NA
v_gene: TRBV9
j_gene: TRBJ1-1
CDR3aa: CASSVDTRNTEAFF
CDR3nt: TGTGCCAGCAGCGTAGACACCCGGAACACTGAAGCTTTCTTT

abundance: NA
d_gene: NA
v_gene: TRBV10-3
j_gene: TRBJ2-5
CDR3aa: CAISEPGEETQYF
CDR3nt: TGTGCCATCAGTGAGCCAGGGGAAGAGACCCAGTACTTC

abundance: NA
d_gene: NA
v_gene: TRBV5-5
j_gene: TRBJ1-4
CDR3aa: CASSFRNEKLFF
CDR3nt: TGTGCCAGCAGCTTCCGTAATGAAAAACTGTTTTTT

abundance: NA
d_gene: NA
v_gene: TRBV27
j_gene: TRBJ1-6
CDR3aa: CASSSGRGIERNTPLHF
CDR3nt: TGTGCCAGCAGTTCCGGGAGGGGAATTGAGAGGAATACACCCCTCCACTTT

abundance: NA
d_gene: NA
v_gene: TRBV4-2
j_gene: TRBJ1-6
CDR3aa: CASSRDGDNSPLHF
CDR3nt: TGTGCCAGCAGCCGGGACGGTGATAATTCACCCCTCCACTTT

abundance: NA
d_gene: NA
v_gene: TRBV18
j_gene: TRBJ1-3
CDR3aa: CASSPGLPGASGNTIYF
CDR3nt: TGTGCCAGCTCACCTGGTTTACCGGGGGCCTCTGGAAACACCATATATTTT

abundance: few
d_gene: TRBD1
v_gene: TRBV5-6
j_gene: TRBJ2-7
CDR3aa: CASSFGQGAREQYF
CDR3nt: TGTGCCAGCAGCTTCGGACAGGGGGCTAGGGAGCAGTACTTC

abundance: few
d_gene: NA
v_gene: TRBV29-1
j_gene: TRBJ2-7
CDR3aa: CSVLLQERRYEQYF
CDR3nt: TGCAGCGTTCTCCTTCAGGAAAGGAGGTACGAGCAGTACTTC

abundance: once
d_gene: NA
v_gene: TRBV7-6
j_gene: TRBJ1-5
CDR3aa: CASSLTKNQPQHF
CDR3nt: TGTGCCAGCAGCTTAACAAAGAATCAGCCCCAGCATTTT

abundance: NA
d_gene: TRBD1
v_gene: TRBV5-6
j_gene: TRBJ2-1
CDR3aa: CASSPLGQVDGYNEQFF
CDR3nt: TGTGCCAGCAGCCCACTGGGACAGGTCGACGGCTACAATGAGCAGTTCTTC

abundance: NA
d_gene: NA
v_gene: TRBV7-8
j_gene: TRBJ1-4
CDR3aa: CASSPPTGVANEKLFF
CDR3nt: TGTGCCAGCAGCCCCCCCACGGGGGTAGCTAATGAAAAACTGTTTTTT